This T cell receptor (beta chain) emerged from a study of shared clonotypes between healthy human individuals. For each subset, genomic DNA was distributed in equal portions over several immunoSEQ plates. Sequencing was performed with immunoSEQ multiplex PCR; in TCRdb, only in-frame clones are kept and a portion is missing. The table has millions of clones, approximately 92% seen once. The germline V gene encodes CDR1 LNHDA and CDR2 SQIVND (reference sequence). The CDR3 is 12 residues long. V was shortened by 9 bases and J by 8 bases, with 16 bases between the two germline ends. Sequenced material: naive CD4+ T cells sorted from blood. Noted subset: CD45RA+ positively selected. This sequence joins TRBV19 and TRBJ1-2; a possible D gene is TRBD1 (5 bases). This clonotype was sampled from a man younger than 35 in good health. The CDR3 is CASQGTEQGYTF. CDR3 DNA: TGTGCCAGCCAAGGGACGGAACAGGGCTACACCTTC.